This T cell receptor (beta chain) was sequenced for a study of OX40 agonist ivuxolimab in advanced cancers. Regarding this clone: The antigen is unknown.

The repertoire was sequenced with immunoSEQ multiplex PCR; TCRdb's copy has only in-frame clones and lacks some. The table has 55,000 to 80,000 clones, 70% to 90% seen once. Trimming took 3 bases from V and 6 from J, leaving 12 bases between them. In germline, CDR1 is SGHTA, CDR2 FQGNSA. CDR3 size: 14 residues. Overall study results and limits: Normalized T-cell clonal expansion was also low in some nonresponders. In CD8+ T cells, expanded clones were on average more numerous than in CD4+.

The sample here was CD4+ or CD8+ T cells sorted from blood, taken in a trial of the OX40 agonist ivuxolimab. This clonotype was obtained from an adult with an advanced solid tumor such as melanoma, head and neck, liver or kidney cancer. The J gene is TRBJ2-1, the V gene TRBV7-2, with D perhaps TRBD1 or TRBD2 (5 bases each). CDR3 sequence (DNA): TGTGCCAGCAGCTTCCAGAGGGGTTTCAATGAGCAGTTCTTC. Protein product: CASSFQRGFNEQFF.